This T cell receptor (beta chain) emerged from a study of blood T cell repertoires in COVID-19. Background on the study: The United States, Italy and Spain were the sources of the acute and convalescent COVID-19 samples. PBMCs, B-cell-depleted T cells, or T cells were the source of the cDNA or gDNA that made up the material.

This CDR3 spans 18 amino acids. Trimming shortened V by 4 bases and J by 0 bases, and 17 bases separated the two germline ends. Authors' analysis steps: Counts of nucleated cells, estimated from reference gene primer amplification, were obtained. Profiled with immunoSEQ multiplex PCR; TCRdb holds only in-frame clones, not every one. Clonal size and the V and J genes are those of that table, whereas D and trimming came from the DNA. The table has some 220,000 clones, around 80% seen once. This chain links TRBV5-3 with TRBJ1-6; D is ambiguous. TRBV5-3 falls under the ORF class, with uncertain function. Specimen: peripheral blood. The receptor was derived from a woman aged 70-85 years with acute or convalescent COVID-19. The CDR3: CARSLSFLLDSYNSPLHF. The CDR3, as DNA: TGTGCCAGAAGCCTAAGCTTCCTCCTAGACTCCTATAATTCACCCCTCCACTTT.